A selection of T cell receptor beta chains follows, all from one sample in a study of control samples from healthy donors and cancer patients. Assay used: immunoSEQ multiplex PCR; TCRdb lists only in-frame clones, some missing. The data hold tens of thousands of clones, with approximately 93% observed a single time. Source material: PBMCs. These TCRs come from a woman in her 40s with lung cancer. Each CDR3 is given with its conserved first and last residue. The order of the fields is clone size, CDR3 length, D gene, J gene, V gene, CDR3 protein, CDR3 DNA. A D gene is named only where the DNA matches it firmly. Clone sizes are given selectively: once, few, many, or a class where the clone is expanded.

>NA|16|NA|TRBJ1-4|TRBV2
CASSERAGFVGEKLFF
TGTGCCAGCAGTGAACGTGCGGGGTTCGTCGGAGAAAAACTGTTTTTT
>NA|15|TRBD2|TRBJ2-5|TRBV27
CASSSWVAGEETQYF
TGTGCCAGCAGTTCCTGGGTAGCGGGGGAAGAGACCCAGTACTTC
>NA|12|TRBD1|TRBJ1-2|TRBV9
CASSGGTGPLTF
TGTGCCAGCAGCGGGGGGACAGGCCCTCTCACCTTC
>NA|15|NA|TRBJ1-1|TRBV5-5
CASSLLGSPGTEAFF
TGTGCCAGCAGCTTGTTGGGCAGCCCGGGCACTGAAGCTTTCTTT
>NA|15|TRBD1|TRBJ1-2|TRBV19
CASSIDHYRGNGYTF
TGTGCCAGTAGTATAGATCATTACAGGGGCAATGGCTACACCTTC
>NA|14|NA|TRBJ2-1|TRBV2
CASSELTDYNEQFF
TGTGCCAGCAGTGAACTGACTGACTACAATGAGCAGTTCTTC
>NA|15|TRBD1|TRBJ1-2|TRBV13
CASSPGQGYNDGYTF
TGTGCCAGCAGCCCAGGACAGGGTTATAATGATGGCTACACCTTC
>NA|14|TRBD1|TRBJ1-4|TRBV6-5
CASTSPGGNEKLFF
TGTGCCAGCACTTCCCCAGGGGGCAATGAAAAACTGTTTTTT
>NA|15|NA|TRBJ2-1|TRBV4-1
CASSPSQGFYNEQFF
TGCGCCAGCAGTCCTAGTCAGGGTTTCTACAATGAGCAGTTCTTC
>NA|12|NA|TRBJ2-7|TRBV28
CASRRGAIEQYF
TGTGCCAGCAGAAGAGGGGCGATCGAGCAGTACTTC
>NA|13|NA|TRBJ1-2|TRBV11-2
CASSQSPNYGYTF
TGTGCCAGCAGCCAATCCCCTAACTATGGCTACACCTTC
>NA|16|TRBD1|TRBJ1-5|TRBV19
CASSNPTGSSNQPQHF
TGTGCCAGTAGCAACCCGACAGGGAGTAGCAATCAGCCCCAGCATTTT
>NA|13|NA|TRBJ1-1|TRBV5-1
CASEDEMNTEAFF
TGCGCCAGCGAAGACGAAATGAACACTGAAGCTTTCTTT
>NA|14|NA|TRBJ1-1|TRBV28
CASKFPMGNTEAFF
TGTGCCAGCAAATTCCCGATGGGGAACACTGAAGCTTTCTTT
>NA|14|NA|TRBJ2-7|TRBV19
CASLSTGTVHEQYF
TGTGCCAGTCTTTCGACGGGGACTGTCCACGAGCAGTACTTC
>NA|12|NA|TRBJ1-1|TRBV7-3
CASSLTGAEAFF
TGTGCCAGCAGCTTAACCGGGGCAGAAGCTTTCTTT
>once|16|NA|TRBJ1-6|TRBV21-1
CASSKGIWGSGSPLHF
NA
>once|14|TRBD1|TRBJ1-1|TRBV7-9
CASSWGQKNTEAFF
TGTGCCAGCAGCTGGGGACAGAAGAACACTGAAGCTTTCTTT
>NA|14|NA|TRBJ1-5|TRBV6-6
CASSYLTGGQPQHF
TGTGCCAGCAGTTACTTGACGGGAGGCCAGCCCCAGCATTTT